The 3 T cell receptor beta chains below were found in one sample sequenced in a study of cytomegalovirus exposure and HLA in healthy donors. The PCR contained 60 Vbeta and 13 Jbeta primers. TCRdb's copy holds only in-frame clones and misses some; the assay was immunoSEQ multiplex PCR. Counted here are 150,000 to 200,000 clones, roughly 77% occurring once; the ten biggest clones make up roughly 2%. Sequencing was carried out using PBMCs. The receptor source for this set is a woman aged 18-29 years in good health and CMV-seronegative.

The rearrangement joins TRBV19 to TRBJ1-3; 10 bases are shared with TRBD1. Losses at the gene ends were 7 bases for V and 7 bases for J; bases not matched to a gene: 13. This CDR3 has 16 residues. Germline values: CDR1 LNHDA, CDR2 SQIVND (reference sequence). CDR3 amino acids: CASTRKGPGQGNTIYF. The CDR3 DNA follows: TGTGCCAGTACCAGAAAAGGTCCGGGACAGGGGAACACCATATATTTT.

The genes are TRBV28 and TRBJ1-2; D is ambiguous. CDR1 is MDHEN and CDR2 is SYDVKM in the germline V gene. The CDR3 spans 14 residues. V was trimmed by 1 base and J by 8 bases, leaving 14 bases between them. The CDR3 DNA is TGTGCCAGCAGTTTATTGATATGGGTGGAGGGCTACACCTTC. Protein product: CASSLLIWVEGYTF.

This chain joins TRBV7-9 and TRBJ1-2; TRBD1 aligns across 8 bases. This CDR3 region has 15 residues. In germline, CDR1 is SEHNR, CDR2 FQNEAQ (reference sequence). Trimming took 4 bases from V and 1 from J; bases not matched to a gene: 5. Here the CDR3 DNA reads TGTGCCAGCAGCTCATACAGGGGGATTAACTATGGCTACACCTTC. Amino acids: CASSSYRGINYGYTF.